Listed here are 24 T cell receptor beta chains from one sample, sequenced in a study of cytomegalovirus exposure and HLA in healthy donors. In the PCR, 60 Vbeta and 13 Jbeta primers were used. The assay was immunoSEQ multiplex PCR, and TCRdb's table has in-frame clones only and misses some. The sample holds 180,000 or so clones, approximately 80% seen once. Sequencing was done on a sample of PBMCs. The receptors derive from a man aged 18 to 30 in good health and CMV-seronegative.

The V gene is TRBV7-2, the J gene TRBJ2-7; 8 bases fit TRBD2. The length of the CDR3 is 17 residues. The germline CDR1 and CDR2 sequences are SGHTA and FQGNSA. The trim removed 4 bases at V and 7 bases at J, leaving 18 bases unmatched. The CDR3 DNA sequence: TGTGCCAGCAGCTCCCTCGGACTAGCCGCCCCCGGGGGGGAGCAGTACTTC. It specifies CASSSLGLAAPGGEQYF.

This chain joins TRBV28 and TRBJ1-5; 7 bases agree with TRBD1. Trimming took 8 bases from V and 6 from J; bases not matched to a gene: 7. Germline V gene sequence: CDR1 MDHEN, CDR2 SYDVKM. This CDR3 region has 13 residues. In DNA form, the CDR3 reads TGTGCCAGCTGTCGCGACAGGGTTCAGCCCCAGCATTTT. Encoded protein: CASCRDRVQPQHF.

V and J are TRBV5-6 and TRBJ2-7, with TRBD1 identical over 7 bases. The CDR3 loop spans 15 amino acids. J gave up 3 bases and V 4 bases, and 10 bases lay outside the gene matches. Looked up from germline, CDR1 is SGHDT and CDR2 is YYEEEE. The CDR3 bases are TGTGCCAGCAGCCCGACAGGGAATGCCAACTACGAGCAGTACTTC. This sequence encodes CASSPTGNANYEQYF.

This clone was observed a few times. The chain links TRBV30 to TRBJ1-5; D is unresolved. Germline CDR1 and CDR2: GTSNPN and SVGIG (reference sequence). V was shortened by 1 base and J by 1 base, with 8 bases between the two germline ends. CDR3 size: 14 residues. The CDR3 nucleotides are TGTGCCTGGAGTGCTTTAGTAAGCAATCAGCCCCAGCATTTT. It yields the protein CAWSALVSNQPQHF.

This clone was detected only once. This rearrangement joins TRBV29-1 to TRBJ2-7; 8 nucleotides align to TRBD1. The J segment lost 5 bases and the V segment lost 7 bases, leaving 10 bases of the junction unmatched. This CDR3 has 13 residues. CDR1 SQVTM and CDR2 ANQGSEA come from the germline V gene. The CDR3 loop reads CSGRGLGTDEQYF. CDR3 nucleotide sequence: TGCAGCGGCAGGGGGCTGGGGACCGACGAGCAGTACTTC.

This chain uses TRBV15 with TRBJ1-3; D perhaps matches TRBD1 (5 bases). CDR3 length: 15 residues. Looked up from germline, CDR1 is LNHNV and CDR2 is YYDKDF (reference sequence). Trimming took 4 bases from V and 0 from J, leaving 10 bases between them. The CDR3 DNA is TGTGCCACCAGCAAACAGGACAACTCTGGAAACACCATATATTTT. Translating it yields CATSKQDNSGNTIYF. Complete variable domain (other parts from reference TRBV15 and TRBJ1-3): DAMVIQNPRYQVTQFGKPVTLSCSQTLNHNVMYWYQQKSSQAPKLLFHYYDKDFNNEADTPDNFQSRRPNTSFCFLDIRSPGLGDTAMYLCATSKQDNSGNTIYFGEGSWLTVV.

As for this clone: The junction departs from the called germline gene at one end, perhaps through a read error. The CDR3 region is CASSLYDATVGVF. The CDR3 nucleotides read TGTGCCAGCAGCTTATATGACGCGACGGTAGGGGTCTTC. The chain has TRBV7-2 and TRBJ2-7, with D tentatively TRBD1 (5 bases). The CDR3 has 13 residues. CDR1 and CDR2 (germline): SGHTA, FQGNSA.

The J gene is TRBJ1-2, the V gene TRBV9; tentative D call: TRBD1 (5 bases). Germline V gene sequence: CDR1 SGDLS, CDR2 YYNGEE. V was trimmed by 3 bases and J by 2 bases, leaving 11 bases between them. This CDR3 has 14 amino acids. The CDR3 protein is CASSAHDRNYGYTF. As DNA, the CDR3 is TGTGCCAGCAGCGCTCACGACAGAAACTATGGCTACACCTTC. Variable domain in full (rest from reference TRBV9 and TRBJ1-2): DSGVTQTPKHLITATGQRVTLRCSPRSGDLSVYWYQQSLDQGLQFLIQYYNGEERAKGNILERFSAQQFPDLHSELNLSSLELGDSALYFCASSAHDRNYGYTFGSGTRLTVV.

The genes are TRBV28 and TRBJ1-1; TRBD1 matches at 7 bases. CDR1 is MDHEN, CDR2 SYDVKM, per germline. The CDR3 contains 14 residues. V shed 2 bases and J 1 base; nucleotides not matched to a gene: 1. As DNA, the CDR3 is TGTGCCAGCAGTTTAAGGACAGGGAACACTGAAGCTTTCTTT. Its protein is CASSLRTGNTEAFF.

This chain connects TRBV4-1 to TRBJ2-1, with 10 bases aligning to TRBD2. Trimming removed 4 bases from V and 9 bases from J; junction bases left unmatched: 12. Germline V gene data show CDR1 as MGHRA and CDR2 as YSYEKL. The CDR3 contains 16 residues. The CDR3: CASSLLTSGPFLEQFF. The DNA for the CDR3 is TGCGCCAGCAGCCTCCTGACTAGCGGGCCATTTCTTGAGCAGTTCTTC.

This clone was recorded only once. The CDR3 region is CASSPGEGYTGELFF. The CDR3, as DNA: TGTGCCAGCAGCCCAGGGGAGGGTTACACCGGGGAGCTGTTTTTT. This rearrangement joins TRBV9 to TRBJ2-2; a weak D match, TRBD2 (7 bases). V lost 4 bases to trimming and J lost 3 bases, with 13 bases between them. Germline CDR1 reads SGDLS; CDR2 reads YYNGEE. This CDR3 region has 15 residues. Drawing the rest from reference TRBV9 and TRBJ2-2, the complete variable domain is DSGVTQTPKHLITATGQRVTLRCSPRSGDLSVYWYQQSLDQGLQFLIQYYNGEERAKGNILERFSAQQFPDLHSELNLSSLELGDSALYFCASSPGEGYTGELFFGEGSRLTVL.

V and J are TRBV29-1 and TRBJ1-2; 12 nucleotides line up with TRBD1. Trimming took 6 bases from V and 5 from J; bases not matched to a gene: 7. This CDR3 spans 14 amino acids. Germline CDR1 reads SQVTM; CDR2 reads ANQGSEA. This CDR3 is CSVDRDRGRYGYTF. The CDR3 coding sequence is TGCAGCGTGGACCGGGACAGGGGGCGGTATGGCTACACCTTC.

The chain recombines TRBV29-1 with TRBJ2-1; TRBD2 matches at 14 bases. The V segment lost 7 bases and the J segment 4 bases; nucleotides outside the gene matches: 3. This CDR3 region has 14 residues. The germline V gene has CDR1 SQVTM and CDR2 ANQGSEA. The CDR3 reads CSATSGGGYNEQFF. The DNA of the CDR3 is TGCAGCGCGACTAGCGGGGGGGGGTACAATGAGCAGTTCTTC.

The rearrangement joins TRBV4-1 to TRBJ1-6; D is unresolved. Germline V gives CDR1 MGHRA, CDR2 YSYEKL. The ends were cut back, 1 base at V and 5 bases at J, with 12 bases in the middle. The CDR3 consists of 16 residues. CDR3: CASSQVGTDNNSPLHF. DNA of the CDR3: TGCGCCAGCAGCCAAGTTGGCACAGACAATAATTCACCCCTCCACTTT.

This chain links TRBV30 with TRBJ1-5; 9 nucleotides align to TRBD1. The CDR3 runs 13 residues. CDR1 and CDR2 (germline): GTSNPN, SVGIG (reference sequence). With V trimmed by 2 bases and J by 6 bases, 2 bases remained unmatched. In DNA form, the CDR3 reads TGTGCCTGGAGTCCACAGGGGGCTCAGCCCCAGCATTTT. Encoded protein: CAWSPQGAQPQHF.

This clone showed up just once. The CDR3 loop reads CASSPTDSQETQYF. The CDR3 coding sequence is TGTGCCAGCAGCCCGACGGACAGCCAAGAGACCCAGTACTTC. V gene TRBV7-3 combines with J gene TRBJ2-5, with D perhaps TRBD1 (6 bases). Germline values: CDR1 SGHTA, CDR2 FQGTGA. This CDR3 has 14 amino acids. Trimming took off 5 bases at V and 1 base at J, with 11 bases between the two ends.

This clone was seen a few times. The CDR3 here is CASTHLGGDTQYF. CDR3 coding DNA: TGTGCCAGTACCCATCTGGGAGGAGATACGCAGTATTTT. The V gene is TRBV19, the J gene TRBJ2-3; D may be TRBD2 (6 bases). Germline lookup yields CDR1 LNHDA and CDR2 SQIVND (reference sequence). The CDR3 contains 13 residues. V lost 7 bases to trimming and J lost 5 bases, with 13 bases between them.

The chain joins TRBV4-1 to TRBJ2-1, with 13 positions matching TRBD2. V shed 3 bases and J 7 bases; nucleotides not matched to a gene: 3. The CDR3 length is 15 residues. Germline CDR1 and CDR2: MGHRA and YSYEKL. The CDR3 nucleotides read TGCGCCAGCAGCCACCCGGGACTAGCGGGGAATGAGCAGTTCTTC. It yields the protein CASSHPGLAGNEQFF.

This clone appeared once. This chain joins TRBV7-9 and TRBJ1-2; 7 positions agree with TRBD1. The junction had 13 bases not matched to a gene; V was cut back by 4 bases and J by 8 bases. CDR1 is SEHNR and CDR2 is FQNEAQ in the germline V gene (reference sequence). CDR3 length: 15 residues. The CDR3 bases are TGTGCCAGCAGCTCGCCTACAGGGGTGGCGTCCGGCTACACCTTC. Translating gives CASSSPTGVASGYTF.

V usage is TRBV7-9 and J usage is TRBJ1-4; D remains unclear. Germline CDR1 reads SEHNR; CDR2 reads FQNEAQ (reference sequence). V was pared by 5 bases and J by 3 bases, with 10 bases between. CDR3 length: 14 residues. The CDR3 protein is CASSRVRANEKLFF. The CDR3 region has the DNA TGTGCCAGCAGCCGGGTGCGGGCTAATGAAAAACTGTTTTTT.

CDR3 coding DNA: TGCAGCGTCAAAGCGGGAGGGCCTTCCTACGAGCAGTACTTC. Translation: CSVKAGGPSYEQYF. The chain recombines TRBV29-1 with TRBJ2-7; 10 positions agree with TRBD2. The J segment lost 1 base and the V segment lost 6 bases, leaving 6 bases of the junction unmatched. The CDR3 spans 14 residues. Germline CDR1 and CDR2: SQVTM and ANQGSEA.

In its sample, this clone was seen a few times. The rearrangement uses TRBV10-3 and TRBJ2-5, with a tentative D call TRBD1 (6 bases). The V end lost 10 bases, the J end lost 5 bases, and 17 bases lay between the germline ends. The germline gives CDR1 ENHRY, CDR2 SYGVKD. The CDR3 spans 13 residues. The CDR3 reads CATKGQPQETQYF. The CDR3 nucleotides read TGTGCCACCAAAGGACAGCCCCAGGAGACCCAGTACTTC.

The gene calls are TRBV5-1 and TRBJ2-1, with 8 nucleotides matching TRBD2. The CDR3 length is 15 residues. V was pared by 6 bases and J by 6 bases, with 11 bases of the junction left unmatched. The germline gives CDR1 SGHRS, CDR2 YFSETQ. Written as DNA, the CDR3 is TGCGCCAGCACCCCCCGGGGGGGAGGACCCAATGAGCAGTTCTTC. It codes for CASTPRGGGPNEQFF.

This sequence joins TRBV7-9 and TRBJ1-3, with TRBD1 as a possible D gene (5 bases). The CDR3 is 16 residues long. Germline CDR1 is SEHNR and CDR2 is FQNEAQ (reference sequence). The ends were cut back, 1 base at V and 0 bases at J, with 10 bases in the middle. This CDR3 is CASSLGHRGSGNTIYF. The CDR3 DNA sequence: TGTGCCAGCAGCTTAGGTCATAGGGGCTCTGGAAACACCATATATTTT. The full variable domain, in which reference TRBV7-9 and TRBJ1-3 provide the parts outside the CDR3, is DTGVSQNPRHKITKRGQNVTFRCDPISEHNRLYWYRQTLGQGPEFLTYFQNEAQLEKSRLLSDRFSAERPKGSFSTLEIQRTEQGDSAMYLCASSLGHRGSGNTIYFGEGSWLTVV.